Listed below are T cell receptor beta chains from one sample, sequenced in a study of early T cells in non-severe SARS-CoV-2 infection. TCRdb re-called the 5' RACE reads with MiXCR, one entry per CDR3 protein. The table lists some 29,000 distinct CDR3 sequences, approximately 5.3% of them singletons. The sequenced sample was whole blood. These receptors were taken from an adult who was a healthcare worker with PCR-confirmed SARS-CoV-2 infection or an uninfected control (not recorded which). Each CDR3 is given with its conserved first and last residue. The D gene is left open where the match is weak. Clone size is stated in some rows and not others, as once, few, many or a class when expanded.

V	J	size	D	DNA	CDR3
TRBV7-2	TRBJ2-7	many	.	TGTGCCAGCAGCCCTAGGGGTGTCTACGAGCAGTACTTC	CASSPRGVYEQYF
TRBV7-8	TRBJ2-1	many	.	TGTGCCAGCAGGGCGAGCCGGGGACTCTCCTACAATGAGCAGTTCTTC	CASRASRGLSYNEQFF
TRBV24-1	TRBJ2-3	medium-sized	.	TGTGCCACCAGTGATCCCGGTTGGGGGGATACGCAGTATTTT	CATSDPGWGDTQYF
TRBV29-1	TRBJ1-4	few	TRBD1	TGCAGCGTTCGAAAGGGGGCGGATGAAAAACTGTTTTTT	CSVRKGADEKLFF
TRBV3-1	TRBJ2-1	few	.	TGTGCCAGCAGCCAAGAAGCTAGAGACTACAATGAGCAGTTCTTC	CASSQEARDYNEQFF
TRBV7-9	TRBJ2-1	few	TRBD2	TGTGCCAGCAGCCCCCAATGGAGCGGGACTAGCCTTTACAATGAGCAGTTCTTC	CASSPQWSGTSLYNEQFF
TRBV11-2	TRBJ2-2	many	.	TGTGCCAGCAGCCTCAAGGCCAGGGAGGACACCGGGGAGCTGTTTTTT	CASSLKAREDTGELFF
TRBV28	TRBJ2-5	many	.	TGTGCCACCCGGCAGGGGTCAGAGACCCAGTACTTC	CATRQGSETQYF
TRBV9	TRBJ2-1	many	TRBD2	TGTGCCAGCAGTCCAGGGGTGGCGGGAGGGGGTAATGAGCAGTTCTTC	CASSPGVAGGGNEQFF
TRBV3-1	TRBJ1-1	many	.	TGTGCCAGCAGTTTTACTTACAGGGCGGACACTGAAGCTTTCTTT	CASSFTYRADTEAFF
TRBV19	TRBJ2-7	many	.	TGTGCCAGTAGTATAGTCGGCCGCGGCTACGAGCAGTACTTC	CASSIVGRGYEQYF
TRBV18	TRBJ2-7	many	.	TGTGCCAGCTCACCAATCGCGACAGAAGGCGAGCAGTACTTC	CASSPIATEGEQYF
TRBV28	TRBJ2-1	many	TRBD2	TGTGCCAGCAGTTTAGGGACTAGCTTTTCCGGTGAGCAGTTCTTC	CASSLGTSFSGEQFF
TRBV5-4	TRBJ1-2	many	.	TGTGCCAGCAGTCATTCAGGGAATGGCTACACCTTC	CASSHSGNGYTF
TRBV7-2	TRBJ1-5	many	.	TGTGCCAGCAGCTTTCAGGCAGGTCACAATCAGCCCCAGCATTTT	CASSFQAGHNQPQHF
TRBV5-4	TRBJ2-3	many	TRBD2	TGTGCCAGCAGCGAGAAACTAGCGGAGTTGGATACGCAGTATTTT	CASSEKLAELDTQYF
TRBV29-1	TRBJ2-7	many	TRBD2	TGCAGCGTTGCCGGACTAGCGGGATGGGACGAGCAGTACTTC	CSVAGLAGWDEQYF
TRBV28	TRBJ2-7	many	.	TGTGCCAGCAGTTTTCGTTTGGGTCAAAGAGGGCCCTACGAGCAGTACTTC	CASSFRLGQRGPYEQYF
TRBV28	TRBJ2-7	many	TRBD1	TGTGCCAGCAACTCGCCAGGGGGTATGGCCGAGCAGTACTTC	CASNSPGGMAEQYF
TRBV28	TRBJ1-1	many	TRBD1	TGTGCCAGCAGTTTAAATTTCGCGGCAGGGGGCTTGATGACTGAAGCTTTCTTT	CASSLNFAAGGLMTEAFF
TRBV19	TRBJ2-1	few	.	TGTGCCAGTAGTACACCCGGGACATTCGCTAACAATGAGCAGTTCTTC	CASSTPGTFANNEQFF
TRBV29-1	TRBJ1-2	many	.	TGCAGCGTTGAAACGGACCGCGAACTTTATGGCTACACCTTC	CSVETDRELYGYTF
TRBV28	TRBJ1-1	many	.	TGTGCCAGCAGTTTACGGCAGGGTACGGGCACTGAAGCTTTCTTT	CASSLRQGTGTEAFF
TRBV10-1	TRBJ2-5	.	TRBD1	TGCGCCAGCAGTGAGCGAGAGGGGGCATTCCAAGAGACCCAGTACTTC	CASSEREGAFQETQYF
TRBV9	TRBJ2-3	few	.	TGTGCCAGCAGCGTAGAAGTTACAGATACGCAGTATTTT	CASSVEVTDTQYF
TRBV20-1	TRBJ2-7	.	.	TGCAGTGCGGCATTATGGGAACACGAGCAGTACTTC	CSAALWEHEQYF